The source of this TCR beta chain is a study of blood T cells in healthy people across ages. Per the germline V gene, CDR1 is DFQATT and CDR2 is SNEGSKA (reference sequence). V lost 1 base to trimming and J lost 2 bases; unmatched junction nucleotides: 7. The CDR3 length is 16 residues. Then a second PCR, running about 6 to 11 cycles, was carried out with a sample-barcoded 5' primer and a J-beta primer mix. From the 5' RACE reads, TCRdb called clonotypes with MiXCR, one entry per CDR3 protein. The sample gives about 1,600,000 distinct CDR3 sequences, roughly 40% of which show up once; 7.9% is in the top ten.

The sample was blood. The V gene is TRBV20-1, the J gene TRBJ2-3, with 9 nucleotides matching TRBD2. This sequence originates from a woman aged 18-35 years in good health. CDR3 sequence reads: CSARALLAGNTDTQYF. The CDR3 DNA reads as TGCAGTGCTAGAGCGCTCCTAGCGGGGAACACAGATACGCAGTATTTT.